This T cell receptor (beta chain) was identified in a study of blood T cells in healthy people across ages. Remarks on this clonotype: The antigen is undetermined.

The germline V gene encodes CDR1 MNHEY and CDR2 SVGEGT. V lost 6 bases and J 5 bases, leaving 15 bases between the germline ends. The CDR3 is 14 amino acids. Combining a sample-barcoded 5' primer with a J-beta primer mix, a second PCR ran for roughly 7 to 11 cycles. A template-switch adaptor containing 12 random nucleotides labeled each cDNA molecule. One entry per CDR3 protein, called by TCRdb with MiXCR from the 5' RACE reads. The sample includes 550,000 to 600,000 distinct CDR3 sequences, about 45% of them seen just once. Study-wide points: The study found more naive CD4+ cells and higher diversity in long-lived than aged donors. Getting older went along with TCR beta diversity per million T cells dropping roughly linearly.

The sequence came from a man aged 80 or over in good health. Sequencing input: blood. The V call is TRBV6-2 or TRBV6-3, the J call TRBJ2-3; a weak D match, TRBD2 (6 bases). CDR3 DNA: TGTGCCAGCAGCAACGGGTGGAGGGGAGATACGCAGTATTTT. It specifies CASSNGWRGDTQYF.